The sequence of this T cell receptor beta chain was determined in a study of blood T cell repertoires in COVID-19. Measured with immunoSEQ multiplex PCR; TCRdb has only the in-frame clones, and not every one. This table has about 220,000 clones, around 89% appearing once. Cohorts were assigned according to the clinical history that participants reported. Germline CDR1 is SGHVS and CDR2 is FNYEAQ. The CDR3 spans 15 residues. Trimming cost V 5 bases and J 6 bases; bases outside gene matches: 9. The receptor comes from a man aged 25-40 years who had been exposed to COVID-19. The sample consisted of PBMCs or T cells enriched from blood (not recorded which). The chain combines TRBV7-6 with TRBJ1-2; 10 nucleotides agree with TRBD1. The CDR3 DNA sequence: TGTGCCAGCAGCCCCGCAGGGACAGGGGTTAATGGCTACACCTTC. It yields the protein CASSPAGTGVNGYTF.